A selection of T cell receptor beta chains follows, all from one sample in a study of cytomegalovirus exposure and HLA in healthy donors. Here immunoSEQ multiplex PCR was the method, and the copy in TCRdb shows in-frame clones only, minus some. The sample records some 150,000 clones, under 10% being singletons. The source material was PBMCs. Receptors were obtained from a woman aged 40-49 years in good health and CMV-seropositive. The CDR3 runs from the conserved cysteine through the conserved F or W.

>TRBV5-1|TRBJ2-6
CASSVQGAGGANVLTF
>TRBV19|TRBJ2-7
CASSMTGGGAYEQYF
>TRBV14|TRBJ1-4
CASSQDREGAYEKLFF
>TRBV5-1|TRBJ2-3
CASSRPPGLAGSDTQYF
>TRBV6-5|TRBJ1-6
CASSYTGPLVALHF
>TRBV19|TRBJ2-7
CASSKGQGGEQYF
>TRBV9|TRBJ2-2
CASSVGQRPNTGELFF
>TRBV7-2|TRBJ2-3
CASSLAGGGVPDTQYF
>TRBV9|TRBJ1-2
CASREPGLYGYTF
>TRBV18|TRBJ2-3
CASSPLGREIIDTQYF
>TRBV19|TRBJ2-1
CASSISGGTNEQFF
>TRBV7-2|TRBJ1-2
CASSFGQGVYGYTF